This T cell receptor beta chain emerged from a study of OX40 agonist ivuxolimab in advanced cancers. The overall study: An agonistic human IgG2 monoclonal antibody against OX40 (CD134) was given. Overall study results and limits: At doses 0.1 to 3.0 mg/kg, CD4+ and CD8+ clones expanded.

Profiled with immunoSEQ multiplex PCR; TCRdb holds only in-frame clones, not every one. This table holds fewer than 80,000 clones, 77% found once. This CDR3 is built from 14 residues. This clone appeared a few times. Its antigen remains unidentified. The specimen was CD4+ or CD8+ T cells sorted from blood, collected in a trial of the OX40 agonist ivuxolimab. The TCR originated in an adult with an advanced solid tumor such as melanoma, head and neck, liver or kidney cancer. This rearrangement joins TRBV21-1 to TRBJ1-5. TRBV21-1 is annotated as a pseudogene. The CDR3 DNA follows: TGTGCCAGCAGCAAAATCGGGGGCCCACAGCCCCAGCATTTT. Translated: CASSKIGGPQPQHF.